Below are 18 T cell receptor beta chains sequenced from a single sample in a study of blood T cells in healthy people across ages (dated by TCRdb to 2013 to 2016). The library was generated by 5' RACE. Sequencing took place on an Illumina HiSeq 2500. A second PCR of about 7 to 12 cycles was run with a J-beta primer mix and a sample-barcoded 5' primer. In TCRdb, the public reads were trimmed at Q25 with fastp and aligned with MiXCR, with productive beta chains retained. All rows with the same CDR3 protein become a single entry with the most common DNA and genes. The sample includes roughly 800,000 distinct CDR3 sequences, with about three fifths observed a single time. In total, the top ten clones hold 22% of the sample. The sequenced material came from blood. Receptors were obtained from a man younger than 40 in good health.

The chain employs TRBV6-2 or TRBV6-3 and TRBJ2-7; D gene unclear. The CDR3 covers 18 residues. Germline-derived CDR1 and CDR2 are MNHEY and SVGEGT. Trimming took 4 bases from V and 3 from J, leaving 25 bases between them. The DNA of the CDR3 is TGTGCCAGCAGTTTTCCTAGAACCCAGTTTTCTCCCCTCTACGAGCAGTACTTC. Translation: CASSFPRTQFSPLYEQYF.

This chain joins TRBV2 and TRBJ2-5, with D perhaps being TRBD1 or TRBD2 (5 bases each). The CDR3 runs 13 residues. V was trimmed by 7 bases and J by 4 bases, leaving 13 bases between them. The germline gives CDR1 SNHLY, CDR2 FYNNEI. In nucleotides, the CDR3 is TGTGCCAGCACTATCAGAGGGGCAGAGACCCAGTACTTC. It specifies CASTIRGAETQYF.

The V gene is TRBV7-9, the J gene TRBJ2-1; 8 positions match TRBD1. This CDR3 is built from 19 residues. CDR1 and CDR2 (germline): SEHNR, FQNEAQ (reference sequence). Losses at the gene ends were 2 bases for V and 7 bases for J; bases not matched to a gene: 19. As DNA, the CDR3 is TGTGCCAGCAGCTTAACTTCGCAGGGGGCTGACCGAGGCTTAAATGAGCAGTTCTTC. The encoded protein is CASSLTSQGADRGLNEQFF.

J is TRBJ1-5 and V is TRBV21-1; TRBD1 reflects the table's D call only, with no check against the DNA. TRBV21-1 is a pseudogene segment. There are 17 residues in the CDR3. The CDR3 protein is CASSNRQGTEDNQPQHF. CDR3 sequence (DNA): TGTGCCAGCAGCAACCGACAGGGGACAGAAGATAATCAGCCCCAGCATTTT.

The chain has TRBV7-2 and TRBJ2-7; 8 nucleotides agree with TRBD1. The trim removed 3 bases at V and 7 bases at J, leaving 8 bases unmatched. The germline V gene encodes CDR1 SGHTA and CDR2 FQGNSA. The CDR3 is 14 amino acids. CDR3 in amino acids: CASSFQGALVEQYF. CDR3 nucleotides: TGTGCCAGCAGCTTCCAGGGGGCGCTGGTGGAGCAGTACTTC.

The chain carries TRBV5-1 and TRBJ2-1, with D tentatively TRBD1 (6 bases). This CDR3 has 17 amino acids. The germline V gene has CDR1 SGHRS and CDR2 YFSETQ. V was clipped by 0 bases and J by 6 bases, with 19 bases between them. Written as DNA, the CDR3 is TGCGCCAGCAGCTTGGCCCGCGGACAGAGGGCCATCAATGAGCAGTTCTTC. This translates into CASSLARGQRAINEQFF.

For the CDR3, the DNA is TGTGCCATCAGTCCCTTGGGTAGTCTGAACACTGAAGCTTTCTTT. Translated: CAISPLGSLNTEAFF. The V call is TRBV10-3, the J call TRBJ1-1, with unresolved D. Trimming stripped 5 bases from V and 0 bases from J, with 13 bases between. The CDR3 contains 15 residues. CDR1 and CDR2 from the germline V gene are ENHRY and SYGVKD.

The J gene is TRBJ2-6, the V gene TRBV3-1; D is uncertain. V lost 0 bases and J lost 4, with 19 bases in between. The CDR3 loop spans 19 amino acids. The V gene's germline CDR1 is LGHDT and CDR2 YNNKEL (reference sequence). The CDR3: CASSQDHLAVLSGANVLTF. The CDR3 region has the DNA TGTGCCAGCAGCCAAGATCATTTGGCTGTTTTATCGGGGGCCAACGTCCTGACTTTC.

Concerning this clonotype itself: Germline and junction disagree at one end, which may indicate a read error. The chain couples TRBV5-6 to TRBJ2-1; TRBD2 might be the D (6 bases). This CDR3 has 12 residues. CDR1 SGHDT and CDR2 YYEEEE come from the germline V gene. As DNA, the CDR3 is TGTACCAGCAGCTTTTCGGGGAGGGAGCAGTTCTTC. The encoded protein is CTSSFSGREQFF.

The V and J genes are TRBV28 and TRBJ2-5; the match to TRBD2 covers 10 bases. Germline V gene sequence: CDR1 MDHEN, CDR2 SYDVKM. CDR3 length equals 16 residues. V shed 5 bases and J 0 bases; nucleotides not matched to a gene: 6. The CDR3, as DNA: TGTGCCAGCAGTCTCGGACTAGCGGTGTACCAAGAGACCCAGTACTTC. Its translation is CASSLGLAVYQETQYF.

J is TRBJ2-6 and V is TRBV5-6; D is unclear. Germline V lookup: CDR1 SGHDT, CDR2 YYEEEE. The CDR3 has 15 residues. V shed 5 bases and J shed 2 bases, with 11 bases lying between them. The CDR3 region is CASSPDLPGANVLTF. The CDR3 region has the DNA TGTGCCAGCAGTCCCGATTTACCTGGGGCCAACGTCCTGACTTTC.

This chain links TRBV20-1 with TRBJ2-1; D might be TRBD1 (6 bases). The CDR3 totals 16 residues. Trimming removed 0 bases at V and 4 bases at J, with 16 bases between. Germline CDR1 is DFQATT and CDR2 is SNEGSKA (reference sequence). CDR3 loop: CSARDPWGLKYNEQFF. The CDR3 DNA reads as TGCAGTGCTAGAGACCCATGGGGGCTGAAATACAATGAGCAGTTCTTC.

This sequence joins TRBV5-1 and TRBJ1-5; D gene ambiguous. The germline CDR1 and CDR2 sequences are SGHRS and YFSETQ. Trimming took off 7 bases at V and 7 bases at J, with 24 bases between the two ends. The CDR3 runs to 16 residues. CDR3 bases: TGCGCCAGCGGGGATGGACCCCCGCCCAAACTCCAGCCCCAGCATTTT. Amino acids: CASGDGPPPKLQPQHF.

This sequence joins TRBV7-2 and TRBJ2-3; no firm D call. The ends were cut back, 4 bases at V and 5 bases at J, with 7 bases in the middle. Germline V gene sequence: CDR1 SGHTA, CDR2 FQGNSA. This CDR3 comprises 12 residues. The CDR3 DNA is TGTGCCAGCAGCTCCTACTTAGATACGCAGTATTTT. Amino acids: CASSSYLDTQYF.

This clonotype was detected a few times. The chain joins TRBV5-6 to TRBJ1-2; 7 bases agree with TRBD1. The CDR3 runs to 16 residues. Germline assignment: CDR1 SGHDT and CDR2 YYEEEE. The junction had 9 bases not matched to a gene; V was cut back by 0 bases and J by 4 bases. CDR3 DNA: TGTGCCAGCAGCTTGGTGCCAGGGGGATCCTCCTATGGCTACACCTTC. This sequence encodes CASSLVPGGSSYGYTF.

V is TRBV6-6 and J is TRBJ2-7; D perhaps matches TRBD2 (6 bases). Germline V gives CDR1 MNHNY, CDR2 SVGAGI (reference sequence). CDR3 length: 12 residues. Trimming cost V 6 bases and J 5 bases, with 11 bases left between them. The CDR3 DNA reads TGTGCCAGCAGCCGTGGAGGGGACGAGCAGTACTTC. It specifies CASSRGGDEQYF.

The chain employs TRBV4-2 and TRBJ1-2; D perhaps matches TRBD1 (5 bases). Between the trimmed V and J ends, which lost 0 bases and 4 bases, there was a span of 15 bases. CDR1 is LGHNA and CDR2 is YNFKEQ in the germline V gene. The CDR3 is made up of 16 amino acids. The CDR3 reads CASSQDRTGPFYGYTF. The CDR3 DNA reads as TGTGCCAGCAGCCAAGATAGAACAGGCCCCTTCTATGGCTACACCTTC.

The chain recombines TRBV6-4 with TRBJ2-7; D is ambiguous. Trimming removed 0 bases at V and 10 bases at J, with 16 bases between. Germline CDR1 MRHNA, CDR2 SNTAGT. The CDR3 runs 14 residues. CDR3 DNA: TGTGCCAGCAGTGACTCGAGGCCCAGAAAGGGTCAGTACTTC. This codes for CASSDSRPRKGQYF.